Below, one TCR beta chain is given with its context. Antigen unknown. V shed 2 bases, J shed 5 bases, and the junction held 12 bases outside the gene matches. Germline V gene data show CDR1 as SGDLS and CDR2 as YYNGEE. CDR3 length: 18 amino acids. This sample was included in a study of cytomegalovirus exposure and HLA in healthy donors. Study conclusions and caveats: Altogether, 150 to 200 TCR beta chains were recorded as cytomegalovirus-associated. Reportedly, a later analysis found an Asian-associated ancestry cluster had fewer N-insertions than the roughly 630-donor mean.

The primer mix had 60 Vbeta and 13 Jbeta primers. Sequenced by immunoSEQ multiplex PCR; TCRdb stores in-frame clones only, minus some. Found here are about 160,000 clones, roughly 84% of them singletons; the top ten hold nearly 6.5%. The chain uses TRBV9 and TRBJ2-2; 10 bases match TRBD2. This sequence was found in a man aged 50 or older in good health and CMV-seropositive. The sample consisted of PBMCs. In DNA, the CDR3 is TGTGCCAGCAGCGTTCCCCCACTAGCGGGATATCGAACCGGGGAGCTGTTTTTT. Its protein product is CASSVPPLAGYRTGELFF.